The clone carrying this TCR beta chain has ten or more counts. The entry originates in a study of Graves' ophthalmopathy and Graves' hyperthyroidism. Scientists amplified the TCR beta CDR3 regions from RNA transcripts. Investigators did first-round RT-PCR with HTBI primers, then second-round multiplex PCR. Each CDR3 protein is one row after TCRdb ran MiXCR on the multiplex PCR reads. The data contain 900,000 to 1,200,000 distinct CDR3 sequences, around a third of them singletons. Trimming removed 2 bases from V and 7 bases from J, with 11 bases in between. CDR3 size: 13 residues. The germline V gene has CDR1 MNHNS and CDR2 SASEGT.

The sequenced sample consisted of peripheral blood or thyroid tissue (not recorded which). This TCR came from an adult man with Graves' hyperthyroidism. This chain joins TRBV6-1 and TRBJ1-2, with a weak D call TRBD1 (6 bases). DNA of the CDR3: TGTGCCAGCAGTGAAACGCAGGGGTTTGGCTACACCTTC. This translates into CASSETQGFGYTF.